The entry that follows covers one T cell receptor (beta chain) sequence. Its antigen is unidentified. Germline lookup yields CDR1 MNHNY and CDR2 SVGAGI (reference sequence). V gave up 2 bases and J gave up 0 bases; unmatched junction bases: 1. The CDR3 spans 15 residues. At least one PBMC sample before ART and at least two after were required. These data are taken from a study of long-term antiretroviral therapy in people with HIV. General study points: CDR3 length ranges were narrower in HIV repertoires than in controls.

Running of the v3.0 immunoSEQ assay took place at survey level. What sequencing targeted per sample was roughly 40,000-50,000 T-cell genomes. Here immunoSEQ multiplex PCR was the method, and the copy in TCRdb shows in-frame clones only, minus some. The sample has some 20,000 clones, more than 85% seen once. The rearrangement uses TRBV6-6 and TRBJ2-1; TRBD2 aligns across 7 bases. This sample comprised unsorted PBMCs, obtained 4.4 years after starting antiretroviral therapy. The sequence was collected from a woman aged 45 to 65 with HIV. CDR3 nucleotides: TGTGCCAGCAGTTACGGGGGGGGCTCCTACAATGAGCAGTTCTTC. Translation gives CASSYGGGSYNEQFF.